Shown below are 8 T cell receptor beta chains from a single sample sequenced in a study of T cells in Graves' hyperthyroidism and ophthalmopathy. What was amplified from RNA transcripts were TCR beta CDR3 regions. HTBI primers drove first-round RT-PCR of the TCR CDR3. TCRdb reprocessed the multiplex PCR reads with MiXCR, giving one entry per CDR3 protein. Of under 350,000 distinct CDR3 sequences listed, over 15% are singletons. Material for sequencing was blood. The receptors shown here come from a woman aged 60-75 years with Graves' ophthalmopathy.

A few counts support this clonotype. A clone one base away is much larger, so this may be a read error. The genes are TRBV20-1 and TRBJ2-7, with D perhaps matching TRBD2 (5 bases). Per germline, CDR1 DFQATT and CDR2 SNEGSKA (reference sequence). This CDR3 has 15 residues. CDR3 DNA: TGCAGTGCTAGGACCCCGGGATTACGCTCCCACGAGCAGTACTTC. Amino acids: CSARTPGLRSHEQYF.

The V call is TRBV9, the J call TRBJ2-7; D is undetermined. The CDR3 has 14 residues. CDR1 and CDR2 (germline): SGDLS, YYNGEE. V gave up 1 base and J gave up 1 base, with 9 bases separating them. The CDR3 bases are TGTGCCAGCAGCGTATATTTCGGTTCCTACGAGCAGTACTTC. Its protein product is CASSVYFGSYEQYF.

This clonotype showed up many times. The chain links TRBV20-1 to TRBJ1-4; tentative D call: TRBD1 (6 bases). Deletions cut 5 bases from V and 0 bases from J, with 13 bases between. The CDR3 runs 15 residues. Germline-derived CDR1 and CDR2 are DFQATT and SNEGSKA (reference sequence). CDR3: CSALGTSATNEKLFF. Written as DNA, the CDR3 is TGCAGTGCTCTCGGGACAAGCGCAACTAATGAAAAACTGTTTTTT.

In this sample, this clonotype turned up many times. The chain joins TRBV20-1 to TRBJ1-1; D is unresolved. V was shortened by 3 bases and J by 1 base, with 12 bases between the two germline ends. CDR1 and CDR2 from the germline V gene are DFQATT and SNEGSKA (reference sequence). The CDR3 is made up of 14 amino acids. DNA for the CDR3: TGCAGTGCTAGGAGGGCCCGCAGGAACACTGAAGCTTTCTTT. This codes for CSARRARRNTEAFF.

This clonotype was counted at least ten times. The rearrangement links TRBV5-1 to TRBJ1-2, with 10 nucleotides matching TRBD1. This CDR3 has 16 residues. V trimming: 4 bases; J trimming: 7 bases; junction bases outside the gene matches: 13. The germline V gene encodes CDR1 SGHRS and CDR2 YFSETQ. The CDR3 protein is CASSRTGETGGVGYTF. DNA of the CDR3: TGCGCCAGCAGCCGTACCGGAGAGACAGGGGGCGTTGGCTACACCTTC.

This clonotype was counted at least ten times. The rearrangement joins TRBV20-1 to TRBJ2-1; 10 bases align to TRBD1. From germline, CDR1 is DFQATT and CDR2 SNEGSKA (reference sequence). With V trimmed by 6 bases and J by 8 bases, 13 bases remained unmatched. This CDR3 spans 15 amino acids. In DNA, the CDR3 is TGCAGTGCCCTGACCCCTGGACAGGGGGGTTATGAGCAGTTCTTC. Protein sequence: CSALTPGQGGYEQFF.

Remarks on this clonotype: A much larger clone lies one base from this, so it may be a read error. This chain connects TRBV5-1 to TRBJ2-7, with D perhaps matching TRBD1 (6 bases). The CDR3 is made up of 17 amino acids. The germline CDR1 and CDR2 sequences are SGHRS and YFSETQ. CDR3 residues: CASSFGLRHRDGYGQYF. CDR3 DNA: TGCGCCAGCAGCTTTGGCTTACGCCACAGGGATGGCTACGGGCAGTACTTC.

In its sample, this clonotype was seen many times. The chain links TRBV20-1 to TRBJ2-7; 8 positions match TRBD2. The V and J ends lost 0 bases and 6 bases, in that order; junction bases with no gene match: 7. The CDR3 spans 14 residues. Germline CDR1 DFQATT, CDR2 SNEGSKA (reference sequence). CDR3: CSARDREGGPEQYF. The CDR3 DNA follows: TGCAGTGCTAGAGATCGGGAGGGAGGACCCGAGCAGTACTTC.